Presented here are 6 T cell receptor beta chains from one specimen sequenced in a study of post-analysis software for immune sequencing data. General study points: Among a few TRBV segments more frequent in patients than controls were TRBV5-6, TRBV5-1 and TRBV20-1.

Unique molecular identifiers were present in the TCR beta cDNA libraries. In TCRdb, the PCR reads were re-called with MiXCR into one record per CDR3 protein. Counted here are some 450,000 distinct CDR3 sequences, approximately 45% occurring once; the ten biggest clones make up about 12%. These receptors have no identified antigens. Sequences were obtained from blood. Receptors originate from a girl under 18 with multiple sclerosis.

The chain combines TRBV9 with TRBJ1-2, with a possible D match to TRBD1 (5 bases). Trimming stripped 3 bases from V and 1 base from J, with 10 bases between. The CDR3 sequence is 14 residues long. CDR1 SGDLS and CDR2 YYNGEE come from the germline V gene. The CDR3: CASSATEINYGYTF. CDR3 DNA sequence: TGTGCCAGCAGCGCGACAGAAATTAACTATGGCTACACCTTC.

The chain has TRBV9 and TRBJ2-1; D is unresolved. The V and J ends lost 2 bases and 6 bases respectively, with 9 bases between them. Germline values: CDR1 SGDLS, CDR2 YYNGEE. The CDR3 runs to 13 residues. The CDR3 bases are TGTGCCAGCAGCGTCACTTGCCGCAATGAGCAGTTCTTC. Its protein product is CASSVTCRNEQFF.

The CDR3 DNA reads as TGCGCCAGCAGCCAAGCGACATCCGCTTATAGCAATCAGCCCCAGCATTTT. Residues: CASSQATSAYSNQPQHF. The chain has TRBV4-1 and TRBJ1-5; no clear D gene. From germline, CDR1 is MGHRA and CDR2 YSYEKL. V gave up 1 base and J gave up 0 bases, with 13 bases separating them. The CDR3 spans 17 residues.

The CDR3 here is CASSLSRGPSYEQYF. CDR3 sequence (DNA): TGTGCCAGCAGTTTGTCCAGGGGTCCTTCCTACGAGCAGTACTTC. The V and J genes are TRBV27 and TRBJ2-7, with a weak D call TRBD1 (6 bases). CDR3 length: 15 residues. The germline CDR1 and CDR2 sequences are MNHEY and SMNVEV (reference sequence). V lost 3 bases to trimming and J lost 1 base, with 13 bases between them.

CDR3 amino acids: CASSQGPVMEYGYTF. The CDR3 nucleotides are TGTGCCAGCAGCCAAGGTCCGGTAATGGAGTATGGCTACACCTTC. The rearrangement joins TRBV3-1 to TRBJ1-2; D not certain. The germline CDR1 and CDR2 sequences are LGHDT and YNNKEL (reference sequence). The CDR3 sequence is 15 residues long. Trimming cost V 1 base and J 5 bases, with 14 bases left between them.

This chain uses TRBV7-9 with TRBJ1-1; D remains unclear. Germline assignment: CDR1 SEHNR and CDR2 FQNEAQ (reference sequence). This CDR3 has 15 amino acids. V was trimmed by 1 base and J by 0 bases, leaving 9 bases between them. The DNA of the CDR3 is TGTGCCAGCAGCTTAGATCCAATTATGAACACTGAAGCTTTCTTT. Protein: CASSLDPIMNTEAFF.